This entry describes one T cell receptor beta chain. This sample was included in a study of technical replicates of blood from a few donors. Sequencing used immunoSEQ multiplex PCR; TCRdb keeps in-frame clones, though not all of them. Of some 80,000 clones in the sample, roughly 94% were seen once. This CDR3 contains 12 residues. From germline, CDR1 is ENHRY and CDR2 SYGVKD. The V and J ends lost 3 bases and 6 bases respectively, with 7 bases between them. This TCR was recovered from a human donor in good health. Sequencing was carried out using T cells isolated from PBMCs. The chain has TRBV10-3 and TRBJ2-3; D is uncertain. The CDR3 DNA sequence: TGTGCCATCAGTGATCCGGTGGATACGCAGTATTTT. As protein: CAISDPVDTQYF.